A few counts support the clone carrying this T cell receptor (beta chain). Some clones are missing from TCRdb's copy, which holds only in-frame ones; the method was immunoSEQ multiplex PCR. The data hold fewer than 300,000 clones, with approximately 87% observed a single time. These data come from a study of blood T cell repertoires in COVID-19. Germline CDR1 SGHTA, CDR2 FQGTGA. The CDR3 covers 18 residues. Germline trimming cut 2 bases from V and 2 bases from J; bases unmatched to any gene: 10. Sequences were obtained from peripheral blood. The sequence came from a woman aged 50 to 65 with acute or convalescent COVID-19. V is TRBV7-3 and J is TRBJ1-2, with 11 bases aligning to TRBD1. In DNA, the CDR3 is TGTGCCAGCAGCTTATGGCCTCCAGGGACAGGGGGGAACTATGGCTACACCTTC. Translation gives CASSLWPPGTGGNYGYTF.